The next 32 T cell receptor beta chains were all read from a single sample in a study of identical twins. TCRdb reprocessed the 5' RACE reads via MiXCR and lists one record per CDR3 protein. The data contain roughly 240,000 distinct CDR3 sequences, roughly 7% of them singletons. These data were likewise used in another study, on yellow fever vaccine responses in identical twins.

Specimen: memory (CD45RO+) T cells sorted from blood. Receptors were obtained from a woman between 18 and 30 years old in good health.

This clonotype came up many times. The rearrangement links TRBV12-3 or TRBV12-4 to TRBJ2-4; TRBD1 agrees at 8 bases. The CDR3 has 14 residues. With V trimmed by 6 bases and J by 2 bases, 3 bases remained unmatched. This CDR3 is CASRPGGPKNIQYF. Written as DNA, the CDR3 is TGTGCCAGCAGACCAGGGGGCCCCAAAAACATTCAGTACTTC.

This clonotype was seen ten or more times. V and J are TRBV28 and TRBJ2-2, with TRBD1 identical over 8 bases. Germline CDR1 is MDHEN and CDR2 is SYDVKM. CDR3 length equals 16 residues. J lost 4 bases, V lost 2 bases, and 6 bases had no gene match. The CDR3 spells CASSLRETGVTGELFF. The DNA of the CDR3 is TGTGCCAGCAGTTTAAGGGAGACAGGGGTCACCGGGGAGCTGTTTTTT.

This clonotype was seen many times. The J gene is TRBJ2-1, the V gene TRBV20-1; no clear D. The germline V and J ends were trimmed by 6 bases and 9 bases, with 21 bases remaining between them. CDR1 DFQATT and CDR2 SNEGSKA come from the germline V gene (reference sequence). The CDR3 runs to 14 residues. CDR3 residues: CSARKYDQVIEQFF. CDR3 DNA: TGCAGTGCGAGGAAGTATGACCAGGTGATTGAGCAGTTCTTC.

The V and J genes are TRBV4-1 and TRBJ2-1; 10 nucleotides line up with TRBD2. J was trimmed by 5 bases and V by 0 bases; bases with no gene match: 4. In germline, CDR1 is MGHRA, CDR2 YSYEKL. The CDR3 has 16 amino acids. CDR3 sequence (DNA): TGCGCCAGCAGCCAAGACACTAGCGGGGCCCACAATGAGCAGTTCTTC. Translation gives CASSQDTSGAHNEQFF.

The chain carries TRBV24-1 and TRBJ2-3; 13 bases agree with TRBD2. The CDR3 covers 16 residues. V lost 4 bases, J lost 1 base, and 1 base stayed unmatched. The germline CDR1 and CDR2 sequences are KGHDR and SFDVKD. CDR3 DNA: TGTGCCACCAGTGACGGACTAGCGGGAGGCACAGATACGCAGTATTTT. Protein: CATSDGLAGGTDTQYF.

This clonotype was seen only a few times. This sequence joins TRBV7-2 and TRBJ2-1; possible D gene TRBD2, 6 bases. The CDR3 is 16 amino acids. The germline V gene has CDR1 SGHTA and CDR2 FQGNSA. The V gene lost 0 bases and the J gene lost 7 bases, with 16 bases spanning the gap. CDR3 coding DNA: TGTGCCAGCAGCTTAGCGGCCACTAGCCTCCGAAATGAGCAGTTCTTC. It encodes CASSLAATSLRNEQFF. The variable domain in full, completed from reference TRBV7-2 and TRBJ2-1, reads GAGVSQSPSNKVTEKGKDVELRCDPISGHTALYWYRQSLGQGLEFLIYFQGNSAPDKSGLPSDRFSAERTGGSVSTLTIQRTQQEDSAVYLCASSLAATSLRNEQFFGPGTRLTVL.

There are a few counts of this clonotype. The chain employs TRBV11-1 and TRBJ2-2; 11 bases match TRBD2. V was pared by 0 bases and J by 1 base, with 7 bases of the junction left unmatched. Germline CDR1 and CDR2: SGHAT and FQDESV (reference sequence). The CDR3 extends over 19 amino acids. The CDR3 protein is CASSLAGLAGGLNTGELFF. CDR3 nucleotides: TGTGCCAGCAGCTTAGCTGGGCTAGCGGGAGGTCTGAACACCGGGGAGCTGTTTTTT.

V is TRBV19 and J is TRBJ2-5; the D is unclear. The CDR3 spans 13 residues. Germline CDR1 is LNHDA and CDR2 is SQIVND (reference sequence). V dropped 4 bases and J dropped 2 bases, with 8 bases sitting between them. This CDR3 is CASSSSGQETQYF. The DNA for the CDR3 is TGTGCCAGTAGTAGTTCGGGTCAAGAGACCCAGTACTTC. Looking up the rest from reference TRBV19 and TRBJ2-5 gives the full variable domain: DGGITQSPKYLFRKEGQNVTLSCEQNLNHDAMYWYRQDPGQGLRLIYYSQIVNDFQKGDIAEGYSVSREKKESFPLTVTSAQKNPTAFYLCASSSSGQETQYFGPGTRLLVL.

The V call is TRBV7-9, the J call TRBJ2-1; D is undetermined. The CDR3 runs 16 residues. The germline gives CDR1 SEHNR, CDR2 FQNEAQ (reference sequence). V was shortened by 1 base and J by 3 bases, with 13 bases between the two germline ends. CDR3 coding DNA: TGTGCCAGCAGCTTAGGGCGAGCTGGATACTACAATGAGCAGTTCTTC. It translates to CASSLGRAGYYNEQFF.

This clonotype appeared many times. The rearrangement joins TRBV5-6 to TRBJ2-3; perhaps TRBD1 as D (7 bases). CDR3 length: 19 residues. Germline V gene data show CDR1 as SGHDT and CDR2 as YYEEEE. V was shortened by 2 bases and J by 2 bases, with 24 bases between the two germline ends. The DNA of the CDR3 is TGTGCCAGCAGCTTCTCCGGGATTAGACAGGGACTTTTCACAGATACGCAGTATTTT. Protein: CASSFSGIRQGLFTDTQYF. The full variable domain, completed using reference TRBV5-6 and TRBJ2-3, is DAGVTQSPTHLIKTRGQQVTLRCSPKSGHDTVSWYQQALGQGPQFIFQYYEEEERQRGNFPDRFSGHQFPNYSSELNVNALLLGDSALYLCASSFSGIRQGLFTDTQYFGPGTRLTVL.

This clonotype was seen a few times. This chain uses TRBV15 with TRBJ2-7; 10 nucleotides agree with TRBD2. This CDR3 is 15 amino acids long. CDR1 and CDR2 from the germline V gene are LNHNV and YYDKDF (reference sequence). The V and J ends lost 4 bases and 4 bases, in that order; junction bases with no gene match: 7. CDR3 amino acids: CATSTRTSGKYEQYF. DNA for the CDR3: TGTGCCACCAGCACCAGGACTAGCGGTAAATACGAGCAGTACTTC.

There are a few counts of this clonotype. This chain uses TRBV7-8 with TRBJ2-1; 11 bases agree with TRBD2. This CDR3 contains 20 residues. The germline gives CDR1 SGHVS, CDR2 FQNEAQ. Germline trimming cut 5 bases from V and 0 bases from J; bases unmatched to any gene: 15. The DNA for the CDR3 is TGTGCCAGCAGCCATCAAGTGCTAGCGGGAGGACAGAGCTCCTACAATGAGCAGTTCTTC. Its protein is CASSHQVLAGGQSSYNEQFF.

This clonotype was detected ten times or more. The chain uses TRBV7-2 and TRBJ2-5; 7 bases line up with TRBD1. V lost 5 bases, J lost 1 base, and 4 bases stayed unmatched. CDR3 length equals 14 residues. The germline gives CDR1 SGHTA, CDR2 FQGNSA. The CDR3 spells CASSQWDSQETQYF. In DNA form, the CDR3 reads TGTGCCAGCAGCCAATGGGACAGCCAAGAGACCCAGTACTTC.

This clonotype was seen repeatedly, ten times or more. The V call is TRBV3-1, the J call TRBJ2-5; no clear D. The CDR3 spans 15 residues. CDR1 is LGHDT and CDR2 is YNNKEL in the germline V gene (reference sequence). Deletions cut 1 base from V and 5 bases from J, with 14 bases between. CDR3 region: CASSQAGRVAETQYF. The CDR3 coding sequence is TGTGCCAGCAGCCAAGCTGGTAGGGTAGCCGAGACCCAGTACTTC.

Ten or more counts support this clonotype. The genes are TRBV3-1 and TRBJ2-7; 11 bases are a match to TRBD2. Per germline, CDR1 LGHDT and CDR2 YNNKEL (reference sequence). V was clipped by 2 bases and J by 4 bases; unmatched bases: 7. CDR3 length: 16 residues. The CDR3 region has the DNA TGTGCCAGCAGCCAAACCGGGACTAGCGGAAGTTACGAGCAGTACTTC. Residues: CASSQTGTSGSYEQYF.

This clonotype appeared many times. The chain carries TRBV4-1 and TRBJ2-2, with TRBD2 matching 8 bases. Germline loops: CDR1 MGHRA, CDR2 YSYEKL. The V segment lost 7 bases and the J segment 5 bases; nucleotides outside the gene matches: 9. CDR3 length equals 15 residues. The CDR3 bases are TGCGCCAGCAACCCTGGACTAGCCTCAACCGGGGAGCTGTTTTTT. Its protein is CASNPGLASTGELFF.

This chain connects TRBV12-3 or TRBV12-4 to TRBJ1-5, with D uncertain. Trimming removed 6 bases at V and 5 bases at J, with 11 bases between. This CDR3 contains 13 residues. CDR3: CASRPGRDQPQHF. CDR3 sequence (DNA): TGTGCCAGCAGACCCGGACGGGATCAGCCCCAGCATTTT.

Ten or more counts support this clonotype. The rearrangement uses TRBV27 and TRBJ2-2; D perhaps matches TRBD1 (6 bases). V lost 5 bases and J 6 bases, leaving 13 bases between the germline ends. Looked up from germline, CDR1 is MNHEY and CDR2 is SMNVEV (reference sequence). The CDR3 consists of 14 residues. CDR3 bases: TGTGCCAGCAGTCCCCGACAGGTCCCCGGGGAGCTGTTTTTT. It codes for CASSPRQVPGELFF.

V usage is TRBV12-3 or TRBV12-4 and J usage is TRBJ2-7; either TRBD1 or TRBD2 may supply D (6 bases each). The CDR3 contains 16 residues. V was shortened by 6 bases and J by 1 base, with 19 bases between the two germline ends. The CDR3 loop is CASREGEWGPSYEQYF. CDR3 bases: TGTGCCAGCAGGGAGGGGGAATGGGGGCCTTCCTACGAGCAGTACTTC.

Notes on this clonotype: This could be a read error, since a much larger clone is one nucleotide away. The chain joins TRBV6-5 to TRBJ2-1; 7 nucleotides match TRBD1. CDR1 is MNHEY, CDR2 SVGAGI, per germline. This CDR3 comprises 15 residues. Trimming cost V 2 bases and J 4 bases; bases outside gene matches: 5. The CDR3 DNA is TGTGCCAGCAGTTACGGTGAGACAGGGTACAATGAGCAGTTCTTC. Protein sequence: CASSYGETGYNEQFF.

This clonotype was detected only a few times. The chain links TRBV20-1 to TRBJ2-5; D call uncertain. Germline CDR1 and CDR2: DFQATT and SNEGSKA (reference sequence). The CDR3 covers 14 residues. The ends were cut back, 1 base at V and 1 base at J, with 10 bases in the middle. The DNA of the CDR3 is TGCAGTGCTAGAGGAATACCTGCCCAAGAGACCCAGTACTTC. Translated: CSARGIPAQETQYF.

The rearrangement joins TRBV7-9 to TRBJ2-7; D perhaps matches TRBD1 (5 bases). V lost 4 bases and J lost 4, with 14 bases in between. Germline CDR1 SEHNR, CDR2 FQNEAQ (reference sequence). The CDR3 extends over 14 amino acids. In DNA form, the CDR3 reads TGTGCCAGCAGCTCTATGACAGATACTTACGAGCAGTACTTC. Protein sequence: CASSSMTDTYEQYF.

This clonotype has a count of ten or more. The V gene is TRBV4-1, the J gene TRBJ2-3; D possibly matches TRBD1 or TRBD2 (5 bases each). V lost 1 base, J lost 11 bases, and 10 bases lay in between. Germline loops: CDR1 MGHRA, CDR2 YSYEKL. This CDR3 contains 12 residues. The CDR3 region has the DNA TGCGCCAGCAGCCAAGGACGGGACCTGCAGTATTTT. Protein sequence: CASSQGRDLQYF.

V gene TRBV2 combines with J gene TRBJ2-7; possible D gene TRBD1, 5 bases. The germline gives CDR1 SNHLY, CDR2 FYNNEI. The CDR3 loop spans 14 amino acids. Trimming took 7 bases from V and 7 from J, leaving 20 bases between them. The CDR3 DNA is TGTGCCAGCAACGTCAGGGTCCTGGGAATTGAGCAGTACTTC. It codes for CASNVRVLGIEQYF.

This sequence joins TRBV5-6 and TRBJ2-7, with 13 bases fitting TRBD2. The V segment lost 2 bases and the J segment 3 bases; nucleotides outside the gene matches: 5. Germline-derived CDR1 and CDR2 are SGHDT and YYEEEE. The CDR3 is made up of 16 amino acids. In DNA, the CDR3 is TGTGCCAGCAGCTTCAGGACTAGCGGGGGTGACTACGAGCAGTACGTC. Protein: CASSFRTSGGDYEQYV.

The V and J genes are TRBV28 and TRBJ2-1; D ambiguous. The ends were cut back, 7 bases at V and 4 bases at J, with 20 bases in the middle. The length of the CDR3 is 16 residues. The germline V gene has CDR1 MDHEN and CDR2 SYDVKM. The CDR3 region has the DNA TGTGCCAGCAATGATCTCGTGGCGCCAGCGTACAATGAGCAGTTCTTC. Protein product: CASNDLVAPAYNEQFF.

Only a few counts were recorded for this clonotype. This sequence joins TRBV6-1 and TRBJ2-7; no definite D call. CDR1 is MNHNS, CDR2 SASEGT, per germline. V lost 6 bases to trimming and J lost 4 bases, with 16 bases between them. This CDR3 is built from 14 residues. For the CDR3, the DNA is TGTGCCAGCAGCAAAGCTGGTGGAATTTACGAGCAGTACTTC. Amino acids: CASSKAGGIYEQYF.

The V call is TRBV5-1, the J call TRBJ2-1, with 8 bases lining up with TRBD1. The CDR3 is 20 amino acids. J gave up 0 bases and V 4 bases, and 18 bases lay outside the gene matches. Per germline, CDR1 SGHRS and CDR2 YFSETQ. The CDR3 sequence: CASSPQKGRGLSSSYNEQFF. The DNA of the CDR3 is TGCGCCAGCAGCCCGCAAAAAGGCAGGGGGCTTTCGAGCTCCTACAATGAGCAGTTCTTC.

This clonotype was recorded at least ten times. This rearrangement joins TRBV11-1 to TRBJ2-1; TRBD2 agrees at 10 bases. The germline gives CDR1 SGHAT, CDR2 FQDESV (reference sequence). The CDR3 loop spans 18 amino acids. Trimming cost V 3 bases and J 0 bases; bases outside gene matches: 8. CDR3 sequence: CASSLASGSLSSYNEQFF. As DNA, the CDR3 is TGTGCCAGCAGCTTGGCTAGCGGGAGCCTTAGCTCCTACAATGAGCAGTTCTTC.

Only a few counts were recorded for this clonotype. The chain links TRBV4-1 to TRBJ2-5; possible D gene TRBD1, 5 bases. The CDR3 spans 16 residues. V lost 2 bases to trimming and J lost 1 base, with 14 bases between them. Germline V gene data show CDR1 as MGHRA and CDR2 as YSYEKL. The CDR3 reads CASSQSSGKGQETQYF. For the CDR3, the DNA is TGCGCCAGCAGCCAATCGTCAGGGAAGGGCCAAGAGACCCAGTACTTC.

The chain couples TRBV7-6 to TRBJ2-1; 8 bases map to TRBD1. CDR1 is SGHVS, CDR2 FNYEAQ, per germline. After removal of 5 bases from V and 1 base from J, the junction contained 7 bases not matched to a gene. The CDR3 covers 16 residues. The CDR3 nucleotides read TGTGCCAGCAGCCCTCTAGACAGGGGTTCCTACAATGAGCAGTTCTTC. This sequence encodes CASSPLDRGSYNEQFF.

This clonotype was detected a few times. The chain combines TRBV27 with TRBJ2-3, with D maybe TRBD2 (5 bases). The germline V gene has CDR1 MNHEY and CDR2 SMNVEV (reference sequence). The CDR3 covers 17 residues. V was cut by 4 bases and J by 2 bases, with 19 bases left in between. The CDR3 DNA reads as TGTGCCAGCAGTTCCCCCCGGAGGCGGCCGCTCACAGATACGCAGTATTTT. Amino acids: CASSSPRRRPLTDTQYF.